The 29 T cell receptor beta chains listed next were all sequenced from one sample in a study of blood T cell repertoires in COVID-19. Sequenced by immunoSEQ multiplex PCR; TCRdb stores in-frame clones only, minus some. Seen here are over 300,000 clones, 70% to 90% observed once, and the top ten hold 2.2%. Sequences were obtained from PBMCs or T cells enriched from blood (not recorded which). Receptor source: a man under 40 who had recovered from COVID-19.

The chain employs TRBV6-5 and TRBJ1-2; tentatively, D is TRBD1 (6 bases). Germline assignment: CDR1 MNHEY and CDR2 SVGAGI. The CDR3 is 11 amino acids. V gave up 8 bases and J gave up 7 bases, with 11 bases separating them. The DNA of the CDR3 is TGTGCCAGCCAGGGGTTTAGTGGCTACACCTTC. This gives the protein CASQGFSGYTF.

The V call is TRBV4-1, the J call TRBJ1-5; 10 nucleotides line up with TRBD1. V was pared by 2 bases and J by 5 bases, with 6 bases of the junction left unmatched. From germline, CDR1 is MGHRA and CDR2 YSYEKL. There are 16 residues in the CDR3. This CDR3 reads CASSQITGTGDQPQHF. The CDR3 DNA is TGCGCCAGCAGCCAAATCACCGGGACAGGGGATCAGCCCCAGCATTTT.

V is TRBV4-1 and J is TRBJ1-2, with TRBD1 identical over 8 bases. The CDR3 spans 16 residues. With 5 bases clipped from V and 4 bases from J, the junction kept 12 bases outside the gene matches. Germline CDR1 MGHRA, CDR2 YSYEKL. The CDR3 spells CASSYHAGQGTYGYTF. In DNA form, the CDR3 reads TGCGCCAGCAGCTATCACGCCGGACAGGGCACCTATGGCTACACCTTC.

CDR3 sequence (DNA): TGTGCCAGTAGTATGTTTTGGGCCCAAGAGACCCAGTACTTC. Its protein product is CASSMFWAQETQYF. This chain joins TRBV19 and TRBJ2-5; D call uncertain. The CDR3 length is 14 residues. Germline-derived CDR1 and CDR2 are LNHDA and SQIVND (reference sequence). The ends were cut back, 3 bases at V and 1 base at J, with 9 bases in the middle.

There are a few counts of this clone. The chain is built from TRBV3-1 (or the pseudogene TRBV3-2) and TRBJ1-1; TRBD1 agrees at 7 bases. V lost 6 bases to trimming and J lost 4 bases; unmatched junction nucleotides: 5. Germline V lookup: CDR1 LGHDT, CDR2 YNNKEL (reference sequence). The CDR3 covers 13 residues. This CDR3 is CASRSGGGTEAFF. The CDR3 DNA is TGTGCCAGCAGGTCAGGGGGTGGCACTGAAGCTTTCTTT.

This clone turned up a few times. The CDR3 DNA follows: TGTGCCAGCAGTGACTACGGGACAGCAGCCTACAATGAGCAGTTCTTC. Its translation: CASSDYGTAAYNEQFF. This chain connects TRBV6-4 to TRBJ2-1; 7 nucleotides align to TRBD1. The germline V gene encodes CDR1 MRHNA and CDR2 SNTAGT. V was clipped by 1 base and J by 2 bases; unmatched bases: 5. The CDR3 runs 16 residues.

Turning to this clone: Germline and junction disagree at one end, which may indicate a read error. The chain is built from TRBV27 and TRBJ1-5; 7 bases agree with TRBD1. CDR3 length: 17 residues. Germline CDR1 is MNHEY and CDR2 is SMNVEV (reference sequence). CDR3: CASSISGTANSNQPQHF. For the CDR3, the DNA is TGTGCCAGCAGTATATCCGGGACAGCAAATAGCAATCAGCCCCAGCATTTT.

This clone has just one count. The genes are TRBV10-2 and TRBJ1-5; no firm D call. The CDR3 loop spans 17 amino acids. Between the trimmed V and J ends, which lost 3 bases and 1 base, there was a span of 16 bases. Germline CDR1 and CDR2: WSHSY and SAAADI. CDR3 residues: CASSDSLSWASNQPQHF. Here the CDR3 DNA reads TGCGCCAGCAGTGACTCCCTCAGCTGGGCGAGCAATCAGCCCCAGCATTTT.

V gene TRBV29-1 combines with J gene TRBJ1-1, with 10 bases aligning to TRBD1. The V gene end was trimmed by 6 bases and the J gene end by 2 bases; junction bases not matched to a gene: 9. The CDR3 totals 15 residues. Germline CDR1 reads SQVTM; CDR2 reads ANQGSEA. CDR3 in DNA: TGCAGCGTCAGCGGACGACAGGGGGCTAACACTGAAGCTTTCTTT. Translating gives CSVSGRQGANTEAFF.

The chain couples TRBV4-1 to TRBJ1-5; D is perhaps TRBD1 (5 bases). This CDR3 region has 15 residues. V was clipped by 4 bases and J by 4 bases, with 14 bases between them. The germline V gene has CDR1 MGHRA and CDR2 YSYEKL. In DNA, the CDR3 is TGCGCCAGCAGCCTAAAATGGGGGGATAATCAGCCCCAGCATTTT. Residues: CASSLKWGDNQPQHF.

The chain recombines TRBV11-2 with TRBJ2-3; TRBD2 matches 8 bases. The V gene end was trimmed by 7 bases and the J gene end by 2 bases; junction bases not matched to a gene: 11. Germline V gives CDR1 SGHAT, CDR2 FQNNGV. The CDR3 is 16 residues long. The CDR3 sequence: CASTPLPGGITDTQYF. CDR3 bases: TGTGCCAGCACACCCCTCCCGGGGGGGATCACAGATACGCAGTATTTT.

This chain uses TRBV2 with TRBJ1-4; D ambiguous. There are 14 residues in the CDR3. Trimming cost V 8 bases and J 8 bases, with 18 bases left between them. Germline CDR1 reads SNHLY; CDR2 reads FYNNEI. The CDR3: CASEKEQSGEKLFF. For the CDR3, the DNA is TGTGCCAGCGAAAAGGAACAGTCTGGCGAAAAACTGTTTTTT. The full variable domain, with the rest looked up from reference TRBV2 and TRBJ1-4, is EPEVTQTPSHQVTQMGQEVILRCVPISNHLYFYWYRQILGQKVEFLVSFYNNEISEKSEIFDDQFSVERPDGSNFTLKIRSTKLEDSAMYFCASEKEQSGEKLFFGSGTQLSVL.

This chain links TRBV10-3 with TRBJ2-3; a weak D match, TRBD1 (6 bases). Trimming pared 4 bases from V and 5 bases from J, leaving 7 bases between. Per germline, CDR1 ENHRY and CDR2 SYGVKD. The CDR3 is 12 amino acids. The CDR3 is CAISGGGDTQYF. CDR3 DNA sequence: TGTGCCATCAGTGGAGGGGGAGATACGCAGTATTTT.

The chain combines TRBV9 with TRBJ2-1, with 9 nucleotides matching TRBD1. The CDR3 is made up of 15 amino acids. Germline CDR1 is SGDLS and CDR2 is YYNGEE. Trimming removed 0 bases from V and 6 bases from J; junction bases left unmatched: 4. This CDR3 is CASSVEGQGGNEQFF. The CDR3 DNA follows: TGTGCCAGCAGCGTAGAGGGACAGGGAGGCAATGAGCAGTTCTTC.

The CDR3 DNA sequence: TGTGCCAGCAGCCACTACGAAAACACTGAAGCTTTCTTT. Encoded protein: CASSHYENTEAFF. This rearrangement joins TRBV2 to TRBJ1-1; no firm D call. The CDR3 extends over 13 amino acids. Germline V gene sequence: CDR1 SNHLY, CDR2 FYNNEI. Deletions cut 6 bases from V and 2 bases from J, with 10 bases between.

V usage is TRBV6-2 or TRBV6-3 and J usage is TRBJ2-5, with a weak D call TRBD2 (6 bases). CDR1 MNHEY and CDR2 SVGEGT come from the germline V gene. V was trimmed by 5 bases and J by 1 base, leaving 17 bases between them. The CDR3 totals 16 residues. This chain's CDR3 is CASSPNGLPIQETQYF. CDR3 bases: TGTGCCAGCAGTCCCAACGGACTACCTATCCAAGAGACCCAGTACTTC.

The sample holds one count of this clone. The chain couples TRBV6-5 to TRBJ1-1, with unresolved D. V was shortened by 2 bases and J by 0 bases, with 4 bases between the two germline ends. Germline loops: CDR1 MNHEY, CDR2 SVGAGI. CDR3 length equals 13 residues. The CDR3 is CASSYTLNTEAFF. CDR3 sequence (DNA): TGTGCCAGCAGTTACACACTGAACACTGAAGCTTTCTTT.

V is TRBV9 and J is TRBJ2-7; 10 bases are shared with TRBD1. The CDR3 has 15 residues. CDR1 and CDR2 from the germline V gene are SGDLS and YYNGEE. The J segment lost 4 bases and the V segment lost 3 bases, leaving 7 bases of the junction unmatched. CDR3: CASSATGQGMYEQYF. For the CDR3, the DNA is TGTGCCAGCAGCGCAACGGGACAGGGGATGTACGAGCAGTACTTC.

CDR3 DNA sequence: TGTGCCAGCAGTCCGGGCCGGGAAATGAACACTGAAGCTTTCTTT. Encoded protein: CASSPGREMNTEAFF. The rearrangement joins TRBV27 to TRBJ1-1; D unresolved. The length of the CDR3 is 15 residues. Germline values: CDR1 MNHEY, CDR2 SMNVEV (reference sequence). V was pared by 5 bases and J by 0 bases, with 13 bases between.

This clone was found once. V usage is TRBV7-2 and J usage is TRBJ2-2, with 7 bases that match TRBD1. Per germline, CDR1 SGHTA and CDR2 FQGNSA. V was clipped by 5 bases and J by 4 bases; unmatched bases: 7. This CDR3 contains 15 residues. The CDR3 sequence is CASSLRQGATGELFF. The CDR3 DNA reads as TGTGCCAGCAGCCTAAGACAGGGCGCCACCGGGGAGCTGTTTTTT. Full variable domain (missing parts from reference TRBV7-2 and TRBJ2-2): GAGVSQSPSNKVTEKGKDVELRCDPISGHTALYWYRQSLGQGLEFLIYFQGNSAPDKSGLPSDRFSAERTGGSVSTLTIQRTQQEDSAVYLCASSLRQGATGELFFGEGSRLTVL.

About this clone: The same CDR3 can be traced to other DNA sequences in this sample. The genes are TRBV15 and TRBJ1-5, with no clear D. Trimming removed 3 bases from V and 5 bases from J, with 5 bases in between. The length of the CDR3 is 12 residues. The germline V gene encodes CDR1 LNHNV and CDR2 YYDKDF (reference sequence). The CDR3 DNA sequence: TGTGCCACCAGCAGGGCAGATCAGCCCCAGCATTTT. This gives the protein CATSRADQPQHF.

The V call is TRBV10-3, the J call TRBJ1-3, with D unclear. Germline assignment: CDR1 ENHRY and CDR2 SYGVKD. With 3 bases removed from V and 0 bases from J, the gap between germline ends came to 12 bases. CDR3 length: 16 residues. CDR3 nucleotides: TGTGCCATCAGTGACCACGTCCAGTACTCTGGAAACACCATATATTTT. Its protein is CAISDHVQYSGNTIYF.

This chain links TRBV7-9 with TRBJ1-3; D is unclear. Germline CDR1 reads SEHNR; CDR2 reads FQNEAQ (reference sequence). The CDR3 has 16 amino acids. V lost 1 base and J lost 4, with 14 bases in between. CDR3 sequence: CASSLEQVLVGNTIYF. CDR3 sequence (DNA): TGTGCCAGCAGCTTAGAGCAGGTACTTGTCGGAAACACCATATATTTT. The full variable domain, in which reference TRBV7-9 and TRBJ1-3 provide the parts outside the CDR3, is DTGVSQNPRHKITKRGQNVTFRCDPISEHNRLYWYRQTLGQGPEFLTYFQNEAQLEKSRLLSDRFSAERPKGSFSTLEIQRTEQGDSAMYLCASSLEQVLVGNTIYFGEGSWLTVV.

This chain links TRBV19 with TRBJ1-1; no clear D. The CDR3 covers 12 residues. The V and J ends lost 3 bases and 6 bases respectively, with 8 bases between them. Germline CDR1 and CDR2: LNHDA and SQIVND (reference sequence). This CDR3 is CASSIPRAEAFF. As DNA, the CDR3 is TGTGCCAGTAGTATCCCTCGGGCTGAAGCTTTCTTT.

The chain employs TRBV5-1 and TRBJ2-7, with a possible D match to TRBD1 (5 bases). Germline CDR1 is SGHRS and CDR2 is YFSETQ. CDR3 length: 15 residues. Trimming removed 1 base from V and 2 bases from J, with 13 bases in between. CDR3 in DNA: TGCGCCAGCAGCTTGAACCCCCAGGGCACCTACGAGCAGTACTTC. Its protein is CASSLNPQGTYEQYF. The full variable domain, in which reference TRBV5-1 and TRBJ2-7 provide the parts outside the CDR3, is KAGVTQTPRYLIKTRGQQVTLSCSPISGHRSVSWYQQTPGQGLQFLFEYFSETQRNKGNFPGRFSGRQFSNSRSEMNVSTLELGDSALYLCASSLNPQGTYEQYFGPGTRLTVT.

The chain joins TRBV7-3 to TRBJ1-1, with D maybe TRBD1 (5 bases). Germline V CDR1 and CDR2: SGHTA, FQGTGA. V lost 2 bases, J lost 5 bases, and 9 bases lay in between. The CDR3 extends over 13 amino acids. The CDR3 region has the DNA TGTGCCAGCAGCTTAGGGGCTATGACTGAAGCTTTCTTT. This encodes CASSLGAMTEAFF.

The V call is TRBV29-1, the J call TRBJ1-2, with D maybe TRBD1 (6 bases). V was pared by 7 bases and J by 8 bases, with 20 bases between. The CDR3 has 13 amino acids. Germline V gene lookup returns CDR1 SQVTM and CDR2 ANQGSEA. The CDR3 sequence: CSATPITGRGYTF. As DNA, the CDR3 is TGCAGCGCTACACCTATTACAGGGCGAGGCTACACCTTC.

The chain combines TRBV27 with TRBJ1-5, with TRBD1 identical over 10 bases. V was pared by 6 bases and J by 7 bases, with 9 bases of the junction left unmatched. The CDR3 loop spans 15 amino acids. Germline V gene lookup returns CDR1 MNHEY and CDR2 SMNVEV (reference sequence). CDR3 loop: CASRKGQGNAQPQHF. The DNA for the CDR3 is TGTGCCAGCAGAAAGGGACAGGGGAACGCGCAGCCCCAGCATTTT.

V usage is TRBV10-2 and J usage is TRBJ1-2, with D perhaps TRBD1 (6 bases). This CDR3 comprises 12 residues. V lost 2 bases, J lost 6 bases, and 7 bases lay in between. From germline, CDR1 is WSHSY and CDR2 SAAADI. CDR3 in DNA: TGCGCCAGCAGTGAGACAGGGAATGGCTACACCTTC. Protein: CASSETGNGYTF.